These 10 T cell receptor beta chains originate from one sample sequenced in a study of cytomegalovirus exposure and HLA in healthy donors. PCR involved 60 Vbeta and 13 Jbeta primers. Libraries were prepared by immunoSEQ multiplex PCR; TCRdb keeps only in-frame clonotypes and omits some of them. This table has 200,000 to 250,000 clones, around nine tenths appearing once. The specimen was PBMCs. The receptors originated from a woman younger than 35 in good health and CMV-seronegative.

CDR3 DNA: TGTGCCAGCAACAAAATGGGCGGGGGAAGGCTCTCTGGAAACACCATATATTTT. Protein sequence: CASNKMGGGRLSGNTIYF. The chain employs TRBV28 and TRBJ1-3, with D possibly matching TRBD1 (5 bases). V lost 7 bases, J lost 0 bases, and 22 bases lay in between. Germline V gives CDR1 MDHEN, CDR2 SYDVKM. The length of the CDR3 is 18 residues.

The J gene is TRBJ1-2, the V gene TRBV13, with D perhaps TRBD1 (6 bases). Trimming removed 0 bases from V and 0 bases from J, with 11 bases in between. The CDR3 extends over 16 amino acids. Per germline, CDR1 PRHDT and CDR2 FYEKMQ (reference sequence). In DNA, the CDR3 is TGTGCCAGCAGCTTAGGCAGGGGCGCTCCTAACTATGGCTACACCTTC. It codes for CASSLGRGAPNYGYTF.

This clone was observed a few times. CDR3 sequence reads: CASIEQGRYSNQPQHF. The CDR3 region has the DNA TGTGCCAGCATCGAACAGGGGAGATATAGCAATCAGCCCCAGCATTTT. This chain uses TRBV28 with TRBJ1-5; 7 bases agree with TRBD1. The V segment lost 7 bases and the J segment 0 bases; nucleotides outside the gene matches: 9. The CDR3 has 16 amino acids. Germline lookup yields CDR1 MDHEN and CDR2 SYDVKM.

The chain has TRBV4-3 and TRBJ2-5, with 10 bases matching TRBD2. Unmatched junction bases numbered 7, after V lost 2 bases and J lost 1 base. Per germline, CDR1 LGHNA and CDR2 YSLEER. This CDR3 has 17 residues. CDR3 nucleotide sequence: TGCGCCAGCAGCCAAACATTCGTAGCGGGGGGCCAAGAGACCCAGTACTTC. It translates to CASSQTFVAGGQETQYF.

The chain employs TRBV18 and TRBJ2-7; D is perhaps TRBD1 (5 bases). Deletions cut 0 bases from V and 6 bases from J, with 18 bases between. The length of the CDR3 is 16 residues. Germline V gene sequence: CDR1 KGHSH, CDR2 LQKENI. The DNA of the CDR3 is TGTGCCAGCTCACCACCGGGAAGTTCGATTAGGGGCGAGCAGTACTTC. It specifies CASSPPGSSIRGEQYF.

The chain joins TRBV2 to TRBJ1-6, with 7 bases lining up with TRBD1. V lost 7 bases to trimming and J lost 7 bases; unmatched junction nucleotides: 7. The CDR3 has 14 amino acids. Germline V lookup: CDR1 SNHLY, CDR2 FYNNEI. The CDR3 DNA reads TGTGCCAGCACAAAGACAGGGAGGAATTCACCCCTCCACTTT. Its protein product is CASTKTGRNSPLHF.

In its sample, this clone was seen once. The chain employs TRBV5-4 and TRBJ1-2; 8 bases line up with TRBD1. The CDR3 runs to 15 residues. Unmatched junction bases numbered 12, after V lost 5 bases and J lost 6 bases. Per germline, CDR1 SGHNT and CDR2 YYREEE (reference sequence). The chain's CDR3 is CASRAAGQGRHGYTF. The CDR3 bases are TGTGCCAGCAGAGCCGCCGGACAGGGTCGACATGGCTACACCTTC.

The chain employs TRBV11-2 and TRBJ2-7; 11 bases line up with TRBD2. V lost 0 bases and J lost 0; bases outside the gene matches: 7. The CDR3 is 18 residues long. CDR1 and CDR2 from the germline V gene are SGHAT and FQNNGV. For the CDR3, the DNA is TGTGCCAGCAGCTTAGATTGGACTAGCGGGCTGAGCTCCTACGAGCAGTACTTC. Translation: CASSLDWTSGLSSYEQYF.

The CDR3, as DNA: TGCAGCGCGTGGAAGCGGGAGAGACCCAATGAGCAGTTCTTC. This sequence encodes CSAWKRERPNEQFF. J is TRBJ2-1 and V is TRBV29-1; 8 positions agree with TRBD2. With 7 bases clipped from V and 6 bases from J, the junction kept 11 bases outside the gene matches. Per the germline V gene, CDR1 is SQVTM and CDR2 is ANQGSEA. The CDR3 loop spans 14 amino acids.

J is TRBJ2-2 and V is TRBV4-1, with TRBD2 matching 12 bases. Looked up from germline, CDR1 is MGHRA and CDR2 is YSYEKL. The CDR3 runs to 17 residues. Losses at the gene ends were 4 bases for V and 4 bases for J; bases not matched to a gene: 7. The chain's CDR3 is CASSPNQGLAGTGELFF. CDR3 nucleotides: TGCGCCAGCAGCCCCAACCAGGGACTAGCGGGCACCGGGGAGCTGTTTTTT.